This T cell receptor (beta chain) came from a study of cytomegalovirus exposure and HLA in healthy donors. For the study at large: Genetic ancestry analysis placed 75% to 85% of the 400 or so donors that were genotyped in the Caucasian-associated cluster. General study findings and limits: Sequencing likely generated an artifact that appeared as a cluster of highly shared sequence variants. Earlier analysis found most TCR beta V segments productive about 87% or about 30% of the time.

PCR used 60 Vbeta primers and 13 Jbeta primers. Generated by immunoSEQ multiplex PCR, the TCRdb table keeps only in-frame clones and is missing some. The repertoire holds approximately 97,000 clones, roughly two thirds seen once, with roughly 4% in the top ten. Of note for this clone: Its antigen is not identified.

The CDR3 runs to 15 residues. Germline CDR1 is SGHNT and CDR2 is YYREEE (reference sequence). Trimming removed 4 bases at V and 0 bases at J, with 13 bases between. The J gene is TRBJ2-5, the V gene TRBV5-4, with D tentatively TRBD2 (6 bases). Sequencing was performed on PBMCs. The receptor's source is a man aged 35-49 years in good health and CMV-seronegative. CDR3 region: CASSVGGTDQETQYF. In DNA form, the CDR3 reads TGTGCCAGCAGCGTAGGAGGGACTGACCAAGAGACCCAGTACTTC.